Only a few counts were recorded for the clone carrying this TCR beta chain. The antigen is undetermined. These data come from a study of CD8 T cells in ankylosing spondylitis. Generation of TCR beta libraries employed quantitative 5'-RACE incorporating molecular barcodes. Using its own MiXCR run on the 5' RACE reads, TCRdb lists one record per CDR3 protein. Found here are about 240,000 distinct CDR3 sequences, less than 10% of them singletons; the top ten hold 6.8%. This CDR3 has 16 amino acids. Germline CDR1 reads LGHNA; CDR2 reads YNFKEQ. The V end lost 0 bases, the J end lost 0 bases, and 11 bases lay between the germline ends. Whole-study findings and limits: Reactive arthritis synovial fluid and blood were previously reported to contain some motif variants. Apparently characteristic of ankylosing spondylitis blood was a TCR beta motif (about 8 highly homologous variants). Those disease-linked clones were CD8+; they were also relatively rare in peripheral blood.

This receptor was identified in a male donor with ankylosing spondylitis or in good health (not recorded which). Sequenced: blood, either unsorted or a sorted T cell fraction (not recorded which). V gene TRBV4-2 combines with J gene TRBJ1-2; D might be TRBD1 (5 bases). The CDR3 loop is CASSQDLTAANYGYTF. The CDR3 DNA reads TGTGCCAGCAGCCAAGATCTGACAGCAGCTAACTATGGCTACACCTTC.